Below, 24 T cell receptor beta chains from the same sample are listed, as sequenced in a study of identical twins. TCRdb fed the 5' RACE reads into MiXCR, producing one record per CDR3 protein. The repertoire holds 300,000 to 400,000 distinct CDR3 sequences, around 12% seen once, with approximately 7.9% in the top ten. The sample also formed part of further work on yellow fever vaccine responses in identical twins.

Sequenced: CD8+ T cells sorted from blood. The receptor source for this set is a woman aged 18-30 years in good health.

The rearrangement links TRBV2 to TRBJ2-2, with D perhaps being TRBD1 or TRBD2 (5 bases each). The CDR3 covers 12 residues. Per the germline V gene, CDR1 is SNHLY and CDR2 is FYNNEI. V was shortened by 7 bases and J by 3 bases, with 6 bases between the two germline ends. In DNA, the CDR3 is TGTGCCAGCATGGGGGACACCGGGGAGCTGTTTTTT. Protein: CASMGDTGELFF.

V usage is TRBV20-1 and J usage is TRBJ1-5; TRBD1 matches 10 bases. V was clipped by 2 bases and J by 4 bases; unmatched bases: 5. Germline CDR1 is DFQATT and CDR2 is SNEGSKA (reference sequence). The CDR3 covers 15 residues. CDR3: CSARQRTGGNQPQHF. The CDR3 DNA follows: TGCAGTGCTAGACAAAGGACAGGGGGGAATCAGCCCCAGCATTTT.

A few counts support this clonotype. The J gene is TRBJ2-1, the V gene TRBV27; tentatively, D is TRBD2 (6 bases). The germline CDR1 and CDR2 sequences are MNHEY and SMNVEV (reference sequence). This CDR3 spans 13 amino acids. V lost 9 bases and J 4 bases, leaving 13 bases between the germline ends. CDR3 amino acids: CASNSGRYNEQFF. The CDR3 bases are TGTGCCAGTAATAGCGGCAGATACAATGAGCAGTTCTTC.

The chain has TRBV7-9 and TRBJ2-1; 7 bases line up with TRBD2. The V gene end was trimmed by 5 bases and the J gene end by 9 bases; junction bases not matched to a gene: 16. The CDR3 sequence is 16 residues long. Germline CDR1 SEHNR, CDR2 FQNEAQ (reference sequence). CDR3: CASSRSEGAGVGEQFF. The CDR3 DNA follows: TGTGCCAGCAGCCGATCCGAAGGGGCGGGAGTTGGTGAGCAGTTCTTC.

This clonotype was detected ten times or more. The V gene is TRBV20-1, the J gene TRBJ2-3, with D maybe TRBD2 (6 bases). In germline, CDR1 is DFQATT, CDR2 SNEGSKA (reference sequence). The ends were cut back, 6 bases at V and 1 base at J, with 20 bases in the middle. CDR3 length equals 16 residues. The CDR3 region is CSAVGGMRTRTDTQYF. CDR3 coding DNA: TGCAGTGCCGTGGGGGGAATGCGGACCCGCACAGATACGCAGTATTTT.

The V call is TRBV27, the J call TRBJ1-2, with D perhaps matching TRBD1 (5 bases). Trimming took 0 bases from V and 4 from J, leaving 9 bases between them. CDR3 length: 14 amino acids. Per germline, CDR1 MNHEY and CDR2 SMNVEV (reference sequence). The chain's CDR3 is CASSLSSGVYGYTF. In nucleotides, the CDR3 is TGTGCCAGCAGTTTATCCTCGGGGGTCTATGGCTACACCTTC.

The table lists this clonotype with many counts. The chain uses TRBV12-3 or TRBV12-4 and TRBJ1-1; D gene uncertain. V dropped 10 bases and J dropped 6 bases, with 9 bases sitting between them. CDR3 length: 10 residues. CDR3 sequence: CATMGSEAFF. The CDR3 region has the DNA TGTGCCACTATGGGATCTGAAGCTTTCTTT.

This clonotype was recorded once. V usage is TRBV18 and J usage is TRBJ2-7, with D possibly being TRBD1 or TRBD2 (5 bases each). V dropped 2 bases and J dropped 3 bases, with 14 bases sitting between them. Germline V gene lookup returns CDR1 KGHSH and CDR2 LQKENI. The CDR3 has 15 amino acids. The CDR3 DNA follows: TGTGCCAGCTCACCAGGCAGGGACCCTCACTACGAGCAGTACTTC. It translates to CASSPGRDPHYEQYF.

V usage is TRBV27 and J usage is TRBJ1-1; unclear D gene. CDR1 and CDR2 (germline): MNHEY, SMNVEV (reference sequence). The V end was cut by 4 bases, the J end by 5 bases, with 17 bases between. The length of the CDR3 is 15 residues. CDR3 protein: CASSSLGGIGTEAFF. CDR3 in DNA: TGTGCCAGCAGTTCGTTGGGAGGGATCGGGACTGAAGCTTTCTTT.

The chain is built from TRBV6-1 and TRBJ2-7; a weak D match, TRBD2 (6 bases). With 1 base removed from V and 0 bases from J, the gap between germline ends came to 10 bases. This CDR3 region has 15 residues. Germline CDR1 reads MNHNS; CDR2 reads SASEGT. The chain's CDR3 is CASSEEDGSSYEQYF. The CDR3 DNA reads as TGTGCCAGCAGTGAAGAGGACGGGAGCTCCTACGAGCAGTACTTC.

This clonotype was detected many times. This chain connects TRBV5-1 to TRBJ2-7, with 8 bases matching TRBD1. The CDR3 is 15 residues long. V lost 3 bases, J lost 3 bases, and 8 bases stayed unmatched. Per the germline V gene, CDR1 is SGHRS and CDR2 is YFSETQ. CDR3 residues: CASSSLGQVNYEQYF. For the CDR3, the DNA is TGCGCCAGCAGCTCCCTGGGACAGGTCAACTACGAGCAGTACTTC.

The V and J genes are TRBV12-3 or TRBV12-4 and TRBJ2-5; 9 bases fit TRBD1. This CDR3 contains 16 residues. V trimming: 3 bases; J trimming: 2 bases; junction bases outside the gene matches: 7. The CDR3 is CASSFRVTGGQETQYF. DNA for the CDR3: TGTGCCAGCAGTTTTCGGGTGACAGGGGGTCAAGAGACCCAGTACTTC.

The rearrangement links TRBV7-9 to TRBJ2-7; TRBD1 might be the D (7 bases). CDR1 is SEHNR, CDR2 FQNEAQ, per germline (reference sequence). The CDR3 totals 15 residues. V dropped 5 bases and J dropped 2 bases, with 16 bases sitting between them. Here the CDR3 reads CASSPNRGTAYEQYV. Written as DNA, the CDR3 is TGTGCCAGCAGCCCTAACCGCGGGACAGCCTACGAGCAGTACGTC.

In this sample, this clonotype is medium-sized. This chain connects TRBV7-8 to TRBJ1-1; TRBD1 agrees at 9 bases. The CDR3 loop spans 17 amino acids. V dropped 0 bases and J dropped 11; count of bases not matched to a gene: 16. Germline CDR1 and CDR2: SGHVS and FQNEAQ. The CDR3 region is CASSLAGSRTGEIEAFF. The CDR3 DNA is TGTGCCAGCAGCTTAGCTGGATCTAGGACAGGGGAAATCGAGGCTTTCTTT.

This clonotype was detected many times. The chain recombines TRBV27 with TRBJ1-2, with 8 bases fitting TRBD1. This CDR3 contains 17 residues. CDR1 and CDR2 from the germline V gene are MNHEY and SMNVEV (reference sequence). V shed 6 bases, J shed 4 bases, and the junction held 16 bases outside the gene matches. The CDR3 bases are TGTGCCAGCAGCCTCGGACAGGGCCGACACTACTTCTATGGCTACACCTTC. This encodes CASSLGQGRHYFYGYTF.

This chain uses TRBV2 with TRBJ2-7; weak D call: TRBD1 (5 bases). V was cut by 7 bases and J by 4 bases, with 11 bases left in between. CDR1 and CDR2 (germline): SNHLY, FYNNEI. The CDR3 length is 12 residues. This CDR3 is CASIAGRYEQYF. The CDR3 DNA sequence: TGTGCCAGCATCGCAGGGCGTTACGAGCAGTACTTC.

Only a few counts were recorded for this clonotype. This chain's CDR3 is CSAREGLAGVLFF. CDR3 nucleotides: TGCAGTGCTAGAGAGGGACTAGCGGGAGTGCTGTTTTTT. V is TRBV20-1 and J is TRBJ2-2; 14 positions match TRBD2. In germline, CDR1 is DFQATT, CDR2 SNEGSKA (reference sequence). The J segment lost 13 bases and the V segment lost 0 bases, leaving 1 base of the junction unmatched. The CDR3 is 13 amino acids.

In this sample, this clonotype turned up a few times. The chain is built from TRBV6-1 and TRBJ2-1; TRBD2 aligns across 13 bases. The V gene's germline CDR1 is MNHNS and CDR2 SASEGT. Unmatched junction bases numbered 4, after V lost 4 bases and J lost 7 bases. The CDR3 consists of 15 residues. CDR3 DNA sequence: TGTGCCAGCAGTGGGACTAGCGGGAGTAGGAATGAGCAGTTCTTC. Amino acids: CASSGTSGSRNEQFF.

This clonotype was counted a few times. The CDR3 protein is CSVERGTPYEQYF. The CDR3 nucleotides are TGCAGCGTTGAACGGGGGACCCCCTACGAGCAGTACTTC. This sequence joins TRBV29-1 and TRBJ2-7; tentatively, D is TRBD2 (6 bases). This CDR3 has 13 residues. The V gene lost 2 bases and the J gene lost 2 bases, with 10 bases spanning the gap. Per the germline V gene, CDR1 is SQVTM and CDR2 is ANQGSEA.

This clonotype was recorded only once. At one end the junction does not follow the germline gene, possibly because of a read error. The chain links TRBV7-8 to TRBJ2-5, with 7 bases lining up with TRBD2. The CDR3 runs 17 residues. Germline values: CDR1 SGHVS, CDR2 FQNEAQ. The CDR3 DNA reads as TGTGCCAGCAGCTTAATGGCGGCTAGCGGCAGTCGTGAGACCCATTACTTC. It translates to CASSLMAASGSRETHYF.

This clonotype showed up just a few times. The rearrangement joins TRBV11-2 to TRBJ2-7, with TRBD2 matching 7 bases. The V and J ends lost 1 base and 1 base, in that order; junction bases with no gene match: 13. Germline-derived CDR1 and CDR2 are SGHAT and FQNNGV. The CDR3 has 18 amino acids. CDR3 region: CASSLVYAGGSQSYEQYF. Written as DNA, the CDR3 is TGTGCCAGCAGCTTAGTTTATGCGGGCGGGAGCCAATCCTACGAGCAGTACTTC. The full variable domain, its missing parts supplied by reference TRBV11-2 and TRBJ2-7, is EAGVAQSPRYKIIEKRQSVAFWCNPISGHATLYWYQQILGQGPKLLIQFQNNGVVDDSQLPKDRFSAERLKGVDSTLKIQPAKLEDSAVYLCASSLVYAGGSQSYEQYFGPGTRLTVT.

A few counts support this clonotype. A junction end diverges from the germline sequence, so it may reflect a read error. The V and J genes are TRBV13 and TRBJ2-5; the match to TRBD1 covers 9 bases. The length of the CDR3 is 14 residues. CDR1 PRHDT and CDR2 FYEKMQ come from the germline V gene (reference sequence). The CDR3 loop is CASSIGTGQETQYF. CDR3 nucleotides: TGTGCCAGCAGCATAGGGACAGGGCAAGAGACCCAGTACTTC.

The sample holds a few counts of this clonotype. V is TRBV25-1 and J is TRBJ2-2, with D uncertain. Trimming took off 0 bases at V and 3 bases at J, with 11 bases between the two ends. The CDR3 is 16 amino acids. In germline, CDR1 is MGHDK, CDR2 SYGVNS. The CDR3 reads CASSEYGGRYTGELFF. The CDR3 DNA reads as TGTGCCAGCAGTGAATACGGCGGCAGGTACACCGGGGAGCTGTTTTTT.

This clonotype was seen repeatedly, ten times or more. The chain has TRBV5-1 and TRBJ2-3; TRBD1 matches 7 bases. This CDR3 contains 17 residues. The V segment lost 3 bases and the J segment 1 base; nucleotides outside the gene matches: 11. CDR1 is SGHRS and CDR2 is YFSETQ in the germline V gene. The DNA for the CDR3 is TGCGCCAGCAGCTCTGAGTCCCAGGGGGTCCGCACAGATACGCAGTATTTT. Encoded protein: CASSSESQGVRTDTQYF. The full variable domain, completed using reference TRBV5-1 and TRBJ2-3, is KAGVTQTPRYLIKTRGQQVTLSCSPISGHRSVSWYQQTPGQGLQFLFEYFSETQRNKGNFPGRFSGRQFSNSRSEMNVSTLELGDSALYLCASSSESQGVRTDTQYFGPGTRLTVL.